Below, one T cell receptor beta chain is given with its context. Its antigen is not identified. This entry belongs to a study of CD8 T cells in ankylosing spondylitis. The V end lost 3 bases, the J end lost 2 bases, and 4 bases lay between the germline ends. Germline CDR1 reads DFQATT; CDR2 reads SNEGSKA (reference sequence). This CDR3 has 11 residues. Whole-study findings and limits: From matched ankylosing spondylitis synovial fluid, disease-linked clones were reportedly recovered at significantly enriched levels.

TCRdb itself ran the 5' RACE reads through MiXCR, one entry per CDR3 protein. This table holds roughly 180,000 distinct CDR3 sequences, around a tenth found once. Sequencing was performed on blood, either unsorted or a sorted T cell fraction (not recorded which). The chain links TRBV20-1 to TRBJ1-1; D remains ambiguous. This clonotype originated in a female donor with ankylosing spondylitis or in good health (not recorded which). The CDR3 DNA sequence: TGCAGTGCTAGTTTTAACACTGAAGCTTTCTTT. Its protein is CSASFNTEAFF.